A selection of T cell receptor beta chains follows, all from one sample in a study of blood T cell repertoires in COVID-19. Profiled with immunoSEQ multiplex PCR; TCRdb holds only in-frame clones, not every one. The sample carries about 45,000 clones, 65% to 85% recorded once. The sequenced sample was peripheral blood. The receptors stem from a man at least 80 years old in a cohort sampled during active COVID-19. Each CDR3 is given with its conserved first and last residue. Fields, in order: CDR3 protein, J gene, D gene, V gene. A D gene is named only where the DNA matches it firmly.

CSVETISNTEAFF	TRBJ1-1	NA	TRBV29-1
CASSLDSGRGNEQFF	TRBJ2-1	TRBD2	TRBV7-7
CASSRGRTGVIDTQYF	TRBJ2-3	TRBD1	TRBV27
CASSLLAEADETQYF	TRBJ2-5	NA	TRBV28
CASSYTGGQPQHF	TRBJ1-5	NA	TRBV6-2/TRBV6-3
CSVQSMNTEAFF	TRBJ1-1	NA	TRBV29-1
CASSLVYGGARGETQYF	TRBJ2-5	TRBD2	TRBV27
CASRKTGIVKTEAFF	TRBJ1-1	TRBD1	TRBV6-5
CASSLGQGGNQPQHF	TRBJ1-5	TRBD1	TRBV5-1
CATSGAYGNTGELFF	TRBJ2-2	NA	TRBV24-1
CASSQQGYEQFF	TRBJ2-1	NA	TRBV3-1/TRBV3-2
CASTPRTGGRDTQYF	TRBJ2-3	TRBD1	TRBV28
CASTLGGVEQYF	TRBJ2-7	TRBD2	TRBV5-4
CASSLLVFRRELETQYF	TRBJ2-5	TRBD2	TRBV28
CATKRQGGTEAFF	TRBJ1-1	TRBD1	TRBV24-1
CASSPPDRVGGYTF	TRBJ1-2	TRBD1	TRBV28
CASSSDRGHEQYF	TRBJ2-7	TRBD1	TRBV7-7
CASSGKDRGESEKLFF	TRBJ1-4	TRBD1	TRBV2
CASTDRGIITSTNEKLFF	TRBJ1-4	TRBD1	TRBV19
CASSLEGFGAGNEKLFF	TRBJ1-4	NA	TRBV5-1
CASSLGLGYLQGPRTDTQYF	TRBJ2-3	NA	TRBV11-3
CASSLGTRSTDTQYF	TRBJ2-3	TRBD2	TRBV5-8